This TCR beta chain was retrieved from a study of cytomegalovirus exposure and HLA in healthy donors. CDR1 is SGHVS and CDR2 is FQNEAQ in the germline V gene. After removal of 5 bases from V and 7 bases from J, the junction contained 6 bases not matched to a gene. CDR3 length: 13 residues. Worth noting for this clone: Antigen specificity is unknown.

Researchers ran the PCR with 60 Vbeta and 13 Jbeta primers. Data came from immunoSEQ multiplex PCR; TCRdb stores just in-frame clones and leaves some out. The table includes under 200,000 clones, 82% detected once. Points from the study as a whole: Reportedly, a later analysis found an Asian-associated ancestry cluster had fewer N-insertions than the roughly 670-donor mean. TCR beta V- and J-gene trimming, according to a later analysis, was linked to a missense DCLRE1C variant. There was a cluster of highly shared sequence variants that was likely a sequencing artifact. Upon later analysis, HLA-associated TCR beta chains proved more clonally expanded than other, equally common chains.

The source is a woman between 45 and 60 years old in good health and CMV-seronegative. The source material was PBMCs. This sequence joins TRBV7-8 and TRBJ1-2, with TRBD1 identical over 8 bases. The chain's CDR3 is CASSDGQGGGYTF. The CDR3 region has the DNA TGTGCCAGCAGCGATGGACAGGGAGGTGGCTACACCTTC.